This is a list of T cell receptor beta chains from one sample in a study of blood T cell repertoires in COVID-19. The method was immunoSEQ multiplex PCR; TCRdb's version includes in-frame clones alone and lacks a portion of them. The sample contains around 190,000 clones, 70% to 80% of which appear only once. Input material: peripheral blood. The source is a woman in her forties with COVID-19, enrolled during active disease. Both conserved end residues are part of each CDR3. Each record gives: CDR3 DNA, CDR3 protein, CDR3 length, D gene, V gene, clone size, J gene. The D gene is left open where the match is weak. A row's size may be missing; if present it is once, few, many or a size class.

CDR3 DNA: TGTGCCATCACCCTCTCGCAGGGGGCGGAGGGGAACACCATATATTTT
CDR3 protein: CAITLSQGAEGNTIYF
CDR3 length: 16
D gene: TRBD1
V gene: TRBV10-3
clone size: -
J gene: TRBJ1-3

CDR3 DNA: TGTGCCAGCAGCTTGGGAGGGCCAGATACGCAGTATTTT
CDR3 protein: CASSLGGPDTQYF
CDR3 length: 13
D gene: -
V gene: TRBV5-6
clone size: -
J gene: TRBJ2-3

CDR3 DNA: TGCGCCAGCAGCTTGGGGTGGATGGGACAGGGGACAACAGATACGCAGTATTTT
CDR3 protein: CASSLGWMGQGTTDTQYF
CDR3 length: 18
D gene: TRBD1
V gene: TRBV5-1
clone size: -
J gene: TRBJ2-3

CDR3 DNA: TGTGCCAGCAGCTCCTCGACAGGGGTAGCTTTCTTT
CDR3 protein: CASSSSTGVAFF
CDR3 length: 12
D gene: TRBD1
V gene: TRBV7-2
clone size: -
J gene: TRBJ1-1

CDR3 DNA: TGCAGTGCTAGTTACGGGGTTAATCAGCCCCAGCATTTT
CDR3 protein: CSASYGVNQPQHF
CDR3 length: 13
D gene: -
V gene: TRBV20-1
clone size: few
J gene: TRBJ1-5

CDR3 DNA: TGCGCCAGCAGCCAAGCGGACAGAATCTTTAATGAAAAACTGTTTTTT
CDR3 protein: CASSQADRIFNEKLFF
CDR3 length: 16
D gene: -
V gene: TRBV4-1
clone size: -
J gene: TRBJ1-4

CDR3 DNA: TGTGCCAGCAGCTTAGGCTGGGTAGCGGGGAGGAATGAGCAGTTCTTC
CDR3 protein: CASSLGWVAGRNEQFF
CDR3 length: 16
D gene: TRBD2
V gene: TRBV7-6
clone size: -
J gene: TRBJ2-1

CDR3 DNA: TGCGCCAGCAGCGGAGGGACAGGGGGCACTGAAGCTTTCTTT
CDR3 protein: CASSGGTGGTEAFF
CDR3 length: 14
D gene: TRBD1
V gene: TRBV5-1
clone size: -
J gene: TRBJ1-1

CDR3 DNA: TGTGCCAGCAGCTTGGGTCTAGCGGGGACCTACGAGCAGTACTTC
CDR3 protein: CASSLGLAGTYEQYF
CDR3 length: 15
D gene: TRBD2
V gene: TRBV5-4
clone size: -
J gene: TRBJ2-7

CDR3 DNA: TGTGCCAGCAGCCCTGACAGGGCTTACGGCTACACCTTC
CDR3 protein: CASSPDRAYGYTF
CDR3 length: 13
D gene: TRBD1
V gene: TRBV7-3
clone size: -
J gene: TRBJ1-2

CDR3 DNA: TGCGCCAGCAGCACCGGACAGGGCGGGATCTACGAGCAGTACTTC
CDR3 protein: CASSTGQGGIYEQYF
CDR3 length: 15
D gene: TRBD1
V gene: TRBV5-1
clone size: -
J gene: TRBJ2-7

CDR3 DNA: TGTGCCAGCAGTTTGTCTCTTTTGAGTGGCTACACCTTC
CDR3 protein: CASSLSLLSGYTF
CDR3 length: 13
D gene: -
V gene: TRBV28
clone size: -
J gene: TRBJ1-2

CDR3 DNA: TGTGCCAGCAGTCGGACAGACAGCACAGATACGCAGTATTTT
CDR3 protein: CASSRTDSTDTQYF
CDR3 length: 14
D gene: -
V gene: TRBV6-5
clone size: -
J gene: TRBJ2-3

CDR3 DNA: TGTGCCGCCAGCGCGAGCGGGAGTTCCACCGGGGAGCTGTTTTTT
CDR3 protein: CAASASGSSTGELFF
CDR3 length: 15
D gene: TRBD2
V gene: TRBV10-3
clone size: -
J gene: TRBJ2-2

CDR3 DNA: TGTGCCAGTAGTATCTCGAGGGAGGTAGGGCAGCCCCAGCATTTT
CDR3 protein: CASSISREVGQPQHF
CDR3 length: 15
D gene: -
V gene: TRBV19
clone size: few
J gene: TRBJ1-5

CDR3 DNA: TGCGCCAGCAGCTTGGGCGACAGCCAAGAGACCCAGTACTTC
CDR3 protein: CASSLGDSQETQYF
CDR3 length: 14
D gene: -
V gene: TRBV5-1
clone size: few
J gene: TRBJ2-5

CDR3 DNA: TGTGCCAGTAGTATGACAGTGATGAGTTCACCCCTCCACTTT
CDR3 protein: CASSMTVMSSPLHF
CDR3 length: 14
D gene: -
V gene: TRBV19
clone size: -
J gene: TRBJ1-6

CDR3 DNA: TGTGCCAGCAGCCAAACCATTGAGCGGGGGACCTACGAGCAGTACTTC
CDR3 protein: CASSQTIERGTYEQYF
CDR3 length: 16
D gene: TRBD2
V gene: TRBV3-1/TRBV3-2
clone size: -
J gene: TRBJ2-7

CDR3 DNA: TGCGCCAGCAGCTCAACCGGGACAGGCACTGGCTACACCTTC
CDR3 protein: CASSSTGTGTGYTF
CDR3 length: 14
D gene: TRBD1
V gene: TRBV5-1
clone size: few
J gene: TRBJ1-2

CDR3 DNA: TGTGCCAGCAGCTATACAGGGGGCACTGAAGCTTTCTTT
CDR3 protein: CASSYTGGTEAFF
CDR3 length: 13
D gene: TRBD1
V gene: TRBV5-4
clone size: -
J gene: TRBJ1-1

CDR3 DNA: TGTGCCAGCAGTTCGGCAGGGACCCAGTACTTC
CDR3 protein: CASSSAGTQYF
CDR3 length: 11
D gene: -
V gene: TRBV6-2/TRBV6-3
clone size: -
J gene: TRBJ2-5

CDR3 DNA: TGCAGCGCCTCATCCGGGGAAGCTTTCTTT
CDR3 protein: CSASSGEAFF
CDR3 length: 10
D gene: -
V gene: TRBV29-1
clone size: -
J gene: TRBJ1-1

CDR3 DNA: TGTGCCAGCAGCCCCGGGACATACAATGAAAAACTGTTTTTT
CDR3 protein: CASSPGTYNEKLFF
CDR3 length: 14
D gene: -
V gene: TRBV5-4
clone size: -
J gene: TRBJ1-4

CDR3 DNA: TGTGCCAGCCGAGCTTACCCCAATCAGCCCCAGCATTTT
CDR3 protein: CASRAYPNQPQHF
CDR3 length: 13
D gene: -
V gene: TRBV7-2
clone size: many
J gene: TRBJ1-5

CDR3 DNA: TGTGCCAGCAGTTACTTGGAGAATCATGGAATTGAGCAGTTCTTC
CDR3 protein: CASSYLENHGIEQFF
CDR3 length: 15
D gene: -
V gene: TRBV6-6
clone size: -
J gene: TRBJ2-1

CDR3 DNA: TGTGCCAGCAGCTTTACTTCACAGCCAAATGAGCAGTTCTTC
CDR3 protein: CASSFTSQPNEQFF
CDR3 length: 14
D gene: -
V gene: TRBV6-5
clone size: -
J gene: TRBJ2-1

CDR3 DNA: TGTGCCAGCGGCAGGGCTCCAGGAGGGGAAGCTTTCTTT
CDR3 protein: CASGRAPGGEAFF
CDR3 length: 13
D gene: -
V gene: TRBV6-6
clone size: -
J gene: TRBJ1-1

CDR3 DNA: TGTGCCAGCAGTCACGCTGCGGGGAGCGGGGGCCCGTATGAGACCCAGTACTTC
CDR3 protein: CASSHAAGSGGPYETQYF
CDR3 length: 18
D gene: TRBD2
V gene: TRBV6-6
clone size: once
J gene: TRBJ2-5

CDR3 DNA: TGTGCCAGCAGCCCCTTGATCGGGGCCCTCCACTTT
CDR3 protein: CASSPLIGALHF
CDR3 length: 12
D gene: -
V gene: TRBV7-8
clone size: -
J gene: TRBJ1-6

CDR3 DNA: TGTGCCAGCAGTTTATGGGGGGAGGTTACTGAAGCTTTCTTT
CDR3 protein: CASSLWGEVTEAFF
CDR3 length: 14
D gene: -
V gene: TRBV27
clone size: once
J gene: TRBJ1-1

CDR3 DNA: TGTGCCTGGAGTGCCCGCAGGACAGGGTACGGCTATGGCTACACCTTC
CDR3 protein: CAWSARRTGYGYGYTF
CDR3 length: 16
D gene: TRBD1
V gene: TRBV30
clone size: -
J gene: TRBJ1-2

CDR3 DNA: TGTGCCAGCAGCTTCCGCGGGGGGAACACCGGGGAGCTGTTTTTT
CDR3 protein: CASSFRGGNTGELFF
CDR3 length: 15
D gene: TRBD2
V gene: TRBV5-4
clone size: -
J gene: TRBJ2-2

CDR3 DNA: TGCGCCAGTAGCACAGGGGGCGAAGGCGAAAAACTGTTTTTT
CDR3 protein: CASSTGGEGEKLFF
CDR3 length: 14
D gene: TRBD1
V gene: TRBV5-1
clone size: -
J gene: TRBJ1-4

CDR3 DNA: TGTGCCATCAGTGATTCCCGCGGAGGGGTTAATCAGCCCCAGCATTTT
CDR3 protein: CAISDSRGGVNQPQHF
CDR3 length: 16
D gene: -
V gene: TRBV10-3
clone size: once
J gene: TRBJ1-5

CDR3 DNA: TGTGCCAGCAGCTTAGCCGGCCAGGGGGCGGGCTACACCTTC
CDR3 protein: CASSLAGQGAGYTF
CDR3 length: 14
D gene: TRBD1
V gene: TRBV7-6
clone size: -
J gene: TRBJ1-2

CDR3 DNA: TGTGCCAGCAGCTCTCCCGGGACAGGACACACTGAAGCTTTCTTT
CDR3 protein: CASSSPGTGHTEAFF
CDR3 length: 15
D gene: TRBD1
V gene: TRBV5-4
clone size: -
J gene: TRBJ1-1

CDR3 DNA: TGTGCCAGCAGTAACGACAGGGGAGGCTACAATGAGCAGTTCTTC
CDR3 protein: CASSNDRGGYNEQFF
CDR3 length: 15
D gene: TRBD1
V gene: TRBV7-8
clone size: few
J gene: TRBJ2-1

CDR3 DNA: TGTGCCAGCAGTGCGGGGGGCGAGCAGTACTTC
CDR3 protein: CASSAGGEQYF
CDR3 length: 11
D gene: TRBD2
V gene: TRBV12-3/TRBV12-4
clone size: -
J gene: TRBJ2-7

CDR3 DNA: TGTGCCAGCAAAGGGGACGGCGGGACCTACGAGCAGTACTTC
CDR3 protein: CASKGDGGTYEQYF
CDR3 length: 14
D gene: -
V gene: TRBV27
clone size: -
J gene: TRBJ2-7

CDR3 DNA: TGTGCCAGCAGCTTAGATCCCCCCAGTACCTACGAGCAGTACTTC
CDR3 protein: CASSLDPPSTYEQYF
CDR3 length: 15
D gene: -
V gene: TRBV7-6
clone size: -
J gene: TRBJ2-7

CDR3 DNA: TGTGCCAGCAGCTTAGGGAGGGTCCGCGAGCAGTACTTC
CDR3 protein: CASSLGRVREQYF
CDR3 length: 13
D gene: -
V gene: TRBV7-2
clone size: -
J gene: TRBJ2-7

CDR3 DNA: TGTGCCAGCAAACTAACAGGAGGGCAGGGCGGGGAGCTGTTTTTT
CDR3 protein: CASKLTGGQGGELFF
CDR3 length: 15
D gene: -
V gene: TRBV6-5
clone size: -
J gene: TRBJ2-2

CDR3 DNA: TGTGCCTGGAGTCCTTCCCTTTACCCGGGACTAGCGGGAGTTGGAGGTTACGAGCAGTACTTC
CDR3 protein: CAWSPSLYPGLAGVGGYEQYF
CDR3 length: 21
D gene: TRBD2
V gene: TRBV30
clone size: -
J gene: TRBJ2-7

CDR3 DNA: TGTGCCAGCAGCTGGAACAGTATTCGCTCTGGGGCCAACGTCCTGACTTTC
CDR3 protein: CASSWNSIRSGANVLTF
CDR3 length: 17
D gene: -
V gene: TRBV11-2
clone size: -
J gene: TRBJ2-6

CDR3 DNA: TGCGCCAGCCGTTCCGCAGATACGCAGTATTTT
CDR3 protein: CASRSADTQYF
CDR3 length: 11
D gene: -
V gene: TRBV5-1
clone size: -
J gene: TRBJ2-3

CDR3 DNA: TGTGCCAGCAGCCGGACCTCCGGGACCTACGAGCAGTACTTC
CDR3 protein: CASSRTSGTYEQYF
CDR3 length: 14
D gene: -
V gene: TRBV7-6
clone size: -
J gene: TRBJ2-7

CDR3 DNA: TGTGCCAGCAGTGACAGGGTTTCTAGCACAGATACGCAGTATTTT
CDR3 protein: CASSDRVSSTDTQYF
CDR3 length: 15
D gene: TRBD1
V gene: TRBV6-2/TRBV6-3
clone size: -
J gene: TRBJ2-3

CDR3 DNA: TGTGCCAGCTCACGTATGGACAGGGGGCTTCTAACAGATACGCAGTATTTT
CDR3 protein: CASSRMDRGLLTDTQYF
CDR3 length: 17
D gene: TRBD1
V gene: TRBV18
clone size: -
J gene: TRBJ2-3

CDR3 DNA: TGTGCCAGCAGCTTAGGAGAGGCACTTAGAAATGAGCAGTTCTTC
CDR3 protein: CASSLGEALRNEQFF
CDR3 length: 15
D gene: -
V gene: TRBV7-9
clone size: -
J gene: TRBJ2-1

CDR3 DNA: TGTGCCAGCAGTGCGACAGGGGTTGGCGTCTACGAGCAGTACTTC
CDR3 protein: CASSATGVGVYEQYF
CDR3 length: 15
D gene: TRBD1
V gene: TRBV28
clone size: -
J gene: TRBJ2-7

CDR3 DNA: TGTGCCATCAGCGTGGGACAGTCCATGAACACTGAAGCTTTCTTT
CDR3 protein: CAISVGQSMNTEAFF
CDR3 length: 15
D gene: TRBD1
V gene: TRBV10-3
clone size: -
J gene: TRBJ1-1

CDR3 DNA: TGTGCCAGCAGCCCTGGACTCTCCGTGTACAATGAGCAGTTCTTC
CDR3 protein: CASSPGLSVYNEQFF
CDR3 length: 15
D gene: -
V gene: TRBV11-2
clone size: -
J gene: TRBJ2-1